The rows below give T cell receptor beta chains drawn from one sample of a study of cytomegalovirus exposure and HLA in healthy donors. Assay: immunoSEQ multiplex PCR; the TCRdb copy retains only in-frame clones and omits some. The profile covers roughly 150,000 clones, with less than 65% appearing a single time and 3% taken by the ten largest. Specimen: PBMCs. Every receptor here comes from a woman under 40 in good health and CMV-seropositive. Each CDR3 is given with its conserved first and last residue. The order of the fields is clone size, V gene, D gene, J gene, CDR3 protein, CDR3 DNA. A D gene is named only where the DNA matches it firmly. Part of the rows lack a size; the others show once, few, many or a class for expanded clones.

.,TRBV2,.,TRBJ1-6,CASSPPSGSPLHF,TGTGCCAGCAGTCCCCCCTCGGGATCACCCCTCCACTTT
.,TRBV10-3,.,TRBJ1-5,CATMADNNQPQHF,TGTGCCACCATGGCAGACAACAATCAGCCCCAGCATTTT
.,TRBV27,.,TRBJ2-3,CASKLSSTDTQYF,TGTGCCAGCAAACTATCTAGCACAGATACGCAGTATTTT
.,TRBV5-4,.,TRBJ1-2,CASSLTQANYGYTF,TGTGCCAGCAGCTTGACCCAGGCTAACTATGGCTACACCTTC
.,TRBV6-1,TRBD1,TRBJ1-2,CASSEARTGVRGYTF,TGTGCCAGCAGTGAAGCAAGGACAGGGGTGCGTGGCTACACCTTC
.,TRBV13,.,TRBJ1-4,CASSGEGRNEKLFF,TGTGCCAGCAGCGGGGAGGGACGTAATGAAAAACTGTTTTTT
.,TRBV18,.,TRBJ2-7,CASSPRRGGYEQYF,TGTGCCAGCTCACCACGGAGGGGGGGCTACGAGCAGTACTTC
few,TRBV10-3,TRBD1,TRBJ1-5,CAINSEGQEPQHF,TGTGCCATCAATAGTGAGGGACAGGAGCCCCAGCATTTT
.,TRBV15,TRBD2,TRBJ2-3,CATSRGVGGGGDTDTQYF,TGTGCCACCAGCAGAGGAGTAGGCGGCGGGGGGGACACAGATACGCAGTATTTT
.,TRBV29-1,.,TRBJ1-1,CSVETAWGLGTEAFF,TGCAGCGTTGAGACCGCTTGGGGGCTCGGCACTGAAGCTTTCTTT
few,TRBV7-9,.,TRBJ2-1,CASSLVRTGSYNEQFF,TGTGCCAGCAGCTTAGTTCGTACGGGCTCCTACAATGAGCAGTTCTTC
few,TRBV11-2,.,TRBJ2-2,CASRTLVNTGELFF,TGTGCCAGCAGGACACTTGTGAACACCGGGGAGCTGTTTTTT
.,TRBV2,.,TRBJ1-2,CASSEVGGGYGYTF,TGTGCCAGCAGTGAAGTGGGAGGTGGCTATGGCTACACCTTC
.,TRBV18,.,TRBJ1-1,CASSRDMNTEAFF,TGTGCCAGCTCAAGGGACATGAACACTGAAGCTTTCTTT
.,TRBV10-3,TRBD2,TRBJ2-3,CATGRAMGTDTQYF,TGTGCCACAGGGAGGGCCATGGGCACAGATACGCAGTATTTT
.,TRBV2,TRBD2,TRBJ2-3,CASSRTGGDPGLAGGRSTDTQYF,TGTGCCAGCAGTCGGACAGGGGGAGATCCGGGACTAGCGGGGGGTCGTAGCACAGATACGCAGTATTTT
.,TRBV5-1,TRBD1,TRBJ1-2,CASSFLEGTGLYTF,TGCGCCAGCAGCTTTTTGGAGGGGACAGGTCTTTACACCTTC
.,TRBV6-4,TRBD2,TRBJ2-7,CARQSGGRFYEQYF,TGTGCCAGACAGAGCGGGGGGCGATTCTACGAGCAGTACTTC
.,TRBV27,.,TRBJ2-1,CASSLGRRHNEQFF,TGTGCCAGCAGTTTAGGCAGGCGTCACAATGAGCAGTTCTTC
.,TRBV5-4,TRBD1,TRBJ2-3,CASSLGTGPDTQYF,TGTGCCAGCAGCTTGGGGACAGGGCCAGATACGCAGTATTTT
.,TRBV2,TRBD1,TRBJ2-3,CASSQGADTQYF,TGTGCCAGCAGTCAGGGGGCAGATACGCAGTATTTT
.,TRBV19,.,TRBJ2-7,CASSRARDSAYEQYF,TGTGCCAGTAGTAGGGCTCGGGACTCAGCCTACGAGCAGTACTTC
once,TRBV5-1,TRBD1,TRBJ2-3,CASSLGGEDRASTDTQYF,TGCGCCAGCAGCCTTGGGGGAGAGGACAGGGCGAGCACAGATACGCAGTATTTT
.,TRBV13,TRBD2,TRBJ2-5,CASSLGRGLAGGQETQYF,TGTGCCAGCAGCTTAGGCCGTGGACTAGCGGGTGGACAAGAGACCCAGTACTTC
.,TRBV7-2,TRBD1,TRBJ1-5,CASRAQGSNQPQHF,TGTGCCAGCAGAGCACAGGGGTCGAATCAGCCCCAGCATTTT
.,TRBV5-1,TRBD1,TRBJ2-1,CASSSMAGGSYNEQFF,TGCGCCAGCAGCTCTATGGCAGGGGGCTCCTACAATGAGCAGTTCTTC
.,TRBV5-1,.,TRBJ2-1,CASSLAEGQGSYNEQFF,TGCGCCAGCAGCTTGGCCGAAGGGCAGGGGTCCTACAATGAGCAGTTCTTC
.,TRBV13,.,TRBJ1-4,CASSLGRVSFNEKLFF,TGTGCCAGCAGCTTAGGCCGGGTCTCTTTTAATGAAAAACTGTTTTTT
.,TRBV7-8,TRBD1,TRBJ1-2,CASSRDRATGYTF,TGTGCCAGCAGCCGGGACAGGGCGACCGGCTACACCTTC
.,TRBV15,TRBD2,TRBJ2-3,CATQTSGGHTDTQYF,TGTGCCACTCAAACTAGCGGGGGACACACAGATACGCAGTATTTT
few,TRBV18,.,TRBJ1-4,CASSPQSEKLFF,TGTGCCAGCTCACCCCAATCCGAAAAACTGTTTTTT
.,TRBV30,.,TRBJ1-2,CATEGPGGYGYTF,TGTGCTACGGAGGGACCTGGGGGTTATGGCTACACCTTC
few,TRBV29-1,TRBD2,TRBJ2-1,CSVERGVLASLNNEQFF,TGCAGCGTTGAGCGGGGGGTGCTAGCGAGTTTAAACAATGAGCAGTTCTTC
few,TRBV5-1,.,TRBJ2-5,CASSLGGLGETQYF,TGCGCCAGCAGCTTGGGCGGACTGGGGGAGACCCAGTACTTC
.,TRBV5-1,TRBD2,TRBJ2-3,CASTYLAGDGDTQYF,TGCGCCAGCACCTATCTAGCGGGAGATGGGGATACGCAGTATTTT
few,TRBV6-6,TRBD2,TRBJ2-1,CASSYASSGEEEQFF,TGTGCCAGCAGTTACGCTTCTAGCGGGGAGGAGGAGCAGTTCTTC
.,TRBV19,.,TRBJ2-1,CASSIQYNEQFF,TGTGCCAGTAGTATTCAGTACAATGAGCAGTTCTTC
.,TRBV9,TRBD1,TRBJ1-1,CASSPHPGTAFGSTAEAFF,TGTGCCAGCAGCCCTCACCCCGGGACAGCTTTTGGGTCCACCGCTGAAGCTTTCTTT
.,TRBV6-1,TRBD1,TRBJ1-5,CASAERQGIFQPQHF,TGTGCCAGCGCGGAACGACAGGGCATTTTCCAGCCCCAGCATTTT
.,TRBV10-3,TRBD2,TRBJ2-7,CAISEYLRERYEQYF,TGTGCCATCAGTGAGTACTTGCGGGAGAGGTACGAGCAGTACTTC
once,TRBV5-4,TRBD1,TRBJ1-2,CASSLGQGDYGYTF,TGTGCCAGCAGCTTGGGGCAGGGGGACTATGGCTACACCTTC
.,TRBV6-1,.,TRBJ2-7,CASSVLAYEQYF,TGTGCCAGCAGTGTCCTAGCATACGAGCAGTACTTC
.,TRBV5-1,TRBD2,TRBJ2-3,CASTTSGYTDTQYF,TGCGCCAGCACGACTAGCGGGTACACAGATACGCAGTATTTT
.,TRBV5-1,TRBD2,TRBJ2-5,CASSSAQRGAGETQYF,TGCGCCAGCAGCTCAGCCCAGCGGGGGGCCGGAGAGACCCAGTACTTC
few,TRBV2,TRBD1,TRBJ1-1,CARRRQGDTEAFF,TGTGCCAGGAGAAGGCAGGGGGACACTGAAGCTTTCTTT
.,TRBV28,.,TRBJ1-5,CASSFDGFNQPQHF,TGTGCCAGCAGTTTTGACGGGTTCAATCAGCCCCAGCATTTT
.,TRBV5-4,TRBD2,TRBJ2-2,CASSEGLAGPGITGELFF,TGTGCCAGCTCCGAGGGACTAGCGGGACCCGGGATTACCGGGGAGCTGTTTTTT
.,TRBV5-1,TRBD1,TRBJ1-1,CASSSSSSSGGTEAFF,TGCGCCAGCAGCTCGAGTTCCTCATCAGGGGGGACTGAAGCTTTCTTT
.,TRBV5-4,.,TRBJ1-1,CASSQDSMNTEAFF,TGTGCCAGCAGCCAGGACAGCATGAACACTGAAGCTTTCTTT
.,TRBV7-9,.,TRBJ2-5,CASAGRQYQETQYF,TGTGCCAGCGCGGGACGCCAGTACCAAGAGACCCAGTACTTC
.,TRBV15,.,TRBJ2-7,CATSRGGANGYEQYF,TGTGCCACCAGCAGAGGGGGCGCCAATGGCTACGAGCAGTACTTC